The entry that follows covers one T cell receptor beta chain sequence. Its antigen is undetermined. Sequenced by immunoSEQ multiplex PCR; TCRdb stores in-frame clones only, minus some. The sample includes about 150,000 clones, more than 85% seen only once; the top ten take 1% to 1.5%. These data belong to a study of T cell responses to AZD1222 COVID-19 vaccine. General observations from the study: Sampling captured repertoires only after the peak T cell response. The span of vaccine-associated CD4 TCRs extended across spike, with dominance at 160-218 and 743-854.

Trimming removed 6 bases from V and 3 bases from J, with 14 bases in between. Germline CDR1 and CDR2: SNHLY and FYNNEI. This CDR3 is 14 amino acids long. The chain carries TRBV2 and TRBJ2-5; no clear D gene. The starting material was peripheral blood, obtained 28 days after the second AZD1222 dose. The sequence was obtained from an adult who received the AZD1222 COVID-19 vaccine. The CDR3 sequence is CASRPGGTEETQYF. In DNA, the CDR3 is TGTGCCAGCAGGCCGGGTGGAACTGAAGAGACCCAGTACTTC. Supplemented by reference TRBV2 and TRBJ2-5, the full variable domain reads EPEVTQTPSHQVTQMGQEVILRCVPISNHLYFYWYRQILGQKVEFLVSFYNNEISEKSEIFDDQFSVERPDGSNFTLKIRSTKLEDSAMYFCASRPGGTEETQYFGPGTRLLVL.